This is a list of T cell receptor beta chains from one sample in a study of CD8 T cells in Susac syndrome. TCRdb fed the immunoSEQ multiplex PCR reads into MiXCR, producing one record per CDR3 protein. The table lists about 280,000 distinct CDR3 sequences, roughly 85% of them singletons, with about 0.11% in the top ten. The sequenced sample was CD8+ T cells from PBMCs. The receptors come from a human donor with multiple sclerosis. Each CDR3 is given with its conserved first and last residue. The D gene is left open where the match is weak. Size values are once, few and many counts, or a class for expanded clones, and some rows have none.

clone size,D gene,J gene,V gene,CDR3 protein,CDR3 DNA
once,NA,TRBJ2-5,TRBV21-1,CASSKGLAGARGETQYF,TGTGCCAGCAGCAAAGGACTAGCGGGAGCGAGAGGCGAGACCCAGTACTTC
NA,NA,TRBJ2-1,TRBV19,CASSLMTVLSYNEQFF,TGTGCCAGTAGTCTAATGACAGTCCTTAGCTACAATGAGCAGTTCTTC
few,NA,TRBJ2-1,TRBV13,CASSVADEQFF,TGTGCCAGCTCGGTGGCGGATGAGCAGTTCTTC
NA,TRBD2,TRBJ2-2,TRBV20-1,CSARPKRRAGAGGELFF,TGCAGTGCTAGACCAAAGAGGCGAGCGGGAGCGGGCGGGGAGCTGTTTTTT
NA,NA,TRBJ2-3,TRBV21-1,CASSKALCLGVAQYF,TGTGCCAGCAGCAAAGCGCTTTGTTTAGGCGTCGCGCAGTATTTT
NA,TRBD1,TRBJ2-1,TRBV27,CASSLLYGGQGYNEQFF,TGTGCCAGCAGTTTATTGTACGGGGGACAGGGGTACAATGAGCAGTTCTTC
NA,NA,TRBJ1-2,TRBV10-2,CASAGDRRSGYTF,TGCGCCAGCGCTGGAGACCGGAGGAGCGGCTACACCTTC
NA,NA,TRBJ2-7,TRBV27,CASSLRGEPDEQYF,TGTGCCAGCAGTTTAAGGGGGGAACCGGACGAGCAGTACTTC
NA,TRBD1,TRBJ2-1,TRBV9,CASSGPVQGAAYNEQFF,TGTGCCAGCAGCGGCCCGGTACAGGGGGCGGCCTACAATGAGCAGTTCTTC
few,TRBD1,TRBJ2-3,TRBV9,CASSAEQGAPTDTQYF,TGTGCCAGCAGCGCCGAACAGGGGGCGCCCACAGATACGCAGTATTTT
few,NA,TRBJ2-7,TRBV6-5,CASSYSVAGWLGEQYF,TGTGCCAGCAGTTACTCGGTTGCGGGATGGCTCGGCGAGCAGTACTTC
NA,NA,TRBJ2-1,TRBV9,CASSPRLARASYNEQFF,TGTGCCAGCAGCCCTCGTTTAGCGAGGGCATCCTACAATGAGCAGTTCTTC
once,NA,TRBJ1-2,TRBV12-3/TRBV12-4,CASSIRGLPDGYTF,TGTGCCAGCAGTATCCGTGGCTTGCCCGATGGCTACACCTTC
NA,NA,TRBJ2-1,TRBV27,CASSFVPADEQFF,TGTGCCAGCAGTTTTGTGCCCGCCGATGAGCAGTTCTTC
few,NA,TRBJ2-7,TRBV30,CAWSPVSGPRREQYF,TGTGCCTGGAGCCCAGTCTCAGGCCCTCGGCGGGAGCAGTACTTC
NA,NA,TRBJ2-7,TRBV19,CASSKIGAGTYEQYF,TGTGCCAGTAGTAAGATCGGGGCGGGAACCTACGAGCAGTACTTC
NA,NA,TRBJ2-5,TRBV9,CASSEDGRILETQYF,TGTGCCAGCAGCGAGGATGGGAGGATATTGGAGACCCAGTACTTC
few,NA,TRBJ2-1,TRBV5-6,CASSLGDGLYNEQFF,TGTGCCAGCAGCTTGGGGGACGGGCTCTACAATGAGCAGTTCTTC
NA,NA,TRBJ1-1,TRBV19,CATGPLGQNTEAFF,TGTGCCACCGGGCCCTTGGGACAGAACACTGAAGCTTTCTTT
once,TRBD2,TRBJ2-7,TRBV7-6,CASSLRLAPYEQYF,TGTGCCAGCAGCCTTAGACTAGCACCCTACGAGCAGTACTTC
NA,TRBD2,TRBJ2-1,TRBV7-8,CASSLALAGGDFYNEQFF,TGTGCCAGCAGCTTAGCACTAGCGGGAGGCGATTTCTACAATGAGCAGTTCTTC